What follows describes a single T cell receptor beta chain. The target antigen is unknown. The data were obtained in a study of post-analysis software for immune sequencing data. The study's findings and limits: About five TRBV segments were more frequent in patients than controls; TRBV5-6, TRBV5-1 and TRBV20-1 belonged to this group.

Sequencing libraries made from TCR beta cDNA carried unique molecular identifiers. The yield from approximately 1 to 10 million T cells was around 500,000 cDNA molecules in total. TCRdb ran MiXCR on the PCR reads and lists one entry per CDR3 protein. This sample has about 400,000 distinct CDR3 sequences, with about a third found just once. Per germline, CDR1 SQVTM and CDR2 ANQGSEA. V lost 5 bases, J lost 8 bases, and 11 bases lay in between. The CDR3 consists of 11 residues. Sequencing input: blood. This rearrangement joins TRBV29-1 to TRBJ2-3, with no clear D. This sequence was found in a girl aged 5 to 17 with multiple sclerosis. The CDR3 nucleotides are TGCAGCGTTCAGGTTGGCGCTACGCAGTATTTT. Amino acids: CSVQVGATQYF.